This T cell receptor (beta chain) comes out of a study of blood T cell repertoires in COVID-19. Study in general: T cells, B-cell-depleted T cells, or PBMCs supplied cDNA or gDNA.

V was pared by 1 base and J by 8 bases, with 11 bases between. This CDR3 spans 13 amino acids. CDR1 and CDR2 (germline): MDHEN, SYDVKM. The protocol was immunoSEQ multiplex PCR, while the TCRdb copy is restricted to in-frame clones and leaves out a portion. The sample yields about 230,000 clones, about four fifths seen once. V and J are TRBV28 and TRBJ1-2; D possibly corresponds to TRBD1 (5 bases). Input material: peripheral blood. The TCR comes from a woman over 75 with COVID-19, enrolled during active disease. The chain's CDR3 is CASSLSRQGGYTF. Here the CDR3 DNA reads TGTGCCAGCAGTTTATCAAGGCAGGGCGGCTACACCTTC.